This T cell receptor beta chain was recorded in a study of cytomegalovirus exposure and HLA in healthy donors. In the study overall: From donors who were HLA-typed, an early data release held 70 million to 90 million unique TCRs.

This CDR3 region has 16 residues. Trimming took 3 bases from V and 1 from J; bases not matched to a gene: 4. Germline V gives CDR1 SGDLS, CDR2 YYNGEE. With 60 Vbeta and 13 Jbeta primers, the PCR was carried out. Data came from immunoSEQ multiplex PCR; TCRdb stores just in-frame clones and leaves some out. The sample comprises approximately 280,000 clones, 80% to 90% of which are singletons, and approximately 2% rests with the top ten. Study observations and caveats: Among donors in an Asian-associated ancestry cluster, a later analysis reportedly found fewer N-insertions than the approximately 700-donor mean. The study labeled 150 to 200 TCR beta chains cytomegalovirus-associated.

About this clone: What it recognizes is unknown.

V and J are TRBV9 and TRBJ2-1, with TRBD2 identical over 10 bases. Sample: PBMCs. The receptor comes from a woman aged 18 to 35 in good health and CMV-seronegative. As DNA, the CDR3 is TGTGCCAGCAGCGCGGGGACTAGCGATTCCTACAATGAGCAGTTCTTC. This gives the protein CASSAGTSDSYNEQFF.